The 11 T cell receptor beta chains given below trace back to one sample, sequenced in a study of shared clonotypes between healthy human individuals. Repertoires were generated with immunoSEQ multiplex PCR, while TCRdb's copy carries only in-frame clones and drops some. This table holds about 560,000 clones, roughly 72% found once. Sequenced sample: PBMCs. The receptors here all came from a woman in her thirties or forties in good health. Some clones in this sample may be carry-over from other donors' samples.

This clone appeared many times. The chain couples TRBV10-2 to TRBJ2-3; 12 positions match TRBD2. Per germline, CDR1 WSHSY and CDR2 SAAADI. With 6 bases clipped from V and 3 bases from J, the junction kept 7 bases outside the gene matches. The CDR3 covers 16 residues. Written as DNA, the CDR3 is TGCGCCAGCAGCGACAGTGGACTAGCGGGGACAGATACGCAGTATTTT. Translating it yields CASSDSGLAGTDTQYF.

This sequence joins TRBV2 and TRBJ1-2; D is perhaps TRBD1 (5 bases). Germline V lookup: CDR1 SNHLY, CDR2 FYNNEI. V gave up 4 bases and J gave up 3 bases, with 12 bases separating them. The CDR3 consists of 14 residues. The CDR3 region is CASSVTDYDYGYTF. In DNA, the CDR3 is TGTGCCAGCAGTGTGACAGACTACGACTATGGCTACACCTTC.

This chain connects TRBV30 to TRBJ2-7; tentative D call: TRBD2 (6 bases). The CDR3 totals 13 residues. Germline CDR1 reads GTSNPN; CDR2 reads SVGIG (reference sequence). Trimming removed 0 bases at V and 7 bases at J, with 13 bases between. Here the CDR3 reads CAWSVNSAGEQYF. CDR3 nucleotide sequence: TGTGCCTGGAGTGTAAACAGCGCGGGGGAGCAGTACTTC.

The chain couples TRBV28 to TRBJ1-4; D not certain. V gave up 2 bases and J gave up 0 bases, with 10 bases separating them. The CDR3 is made up of 16 amino acids. Germline-derived CDR1 and CDR2 are MDHEN and SYDVKM. The CDR3 spells CASSLKSLATNEKLFF. DNA for the CDR3: TGTGCCAGCAGTTTAAAATCGTTGGCAACTAATGAAAAACTGTTTTTT.

V is TRBV6-6 and J is TRBJ2-3; 7 bases line up with TRBD2. Per germline, CDR1 MNHNY and CDR2 SVGAGI (reference sequence). There are 15 residues in the CDR3. V shed 5 bases and J 0 bases; nucleotides not matched to a gene: 5. The CDR3 DNA follows: TGTGCCAGCAGTCCCAGCGGGGCTAGCACAGATACGCAGTATTTT. As protein: CASSPSGASTDTQYF.

The chain is built from TRBV7-2 and TRBJ2-5, with 9 bases that match TRBD1. V lost 1 base, J lost 4 bases, and 4 bases stayed unmatched. The CDR3 runs to 15 residues. Germline CDR1 and CDR2: SGHTA and FQGNSA. The CDR3: CASSLGDRVRETQYF. The CDR3, as DNA: TGTGCCAGCAGCTTAGGGGACAGGGTCAGAGAGACCCAGTACTTC.

This clone has only one observation. In nucleotides, the CDR3 is TGTGCCTGGAGTAGGGACACTTACAATGAGCAGTTCTTC. The encoded protein is CAWSRDTYNEQFF. The chain couples TRBV30 to TRBJ2-1; the D gene is possibly TRBD1 (6 bases). The V gene's germline CDR1 is GTSNPN and CDR2 SVGIG (reference sequence). Trimming took off 2 bases at V and 4 bases at J, with 9 bases between the two ends. The CDR3 runs 13 residues.

The chain links TRBV21-1 to TRBJ2-7; no DNA check was done on the table's D call, TRBD2. TRBV21-1 corresponds to a pseudogene. The CDR3 is 15 residues long. The CDR3 sequence: CAQGLAGEVTYEQYF. The DNA for the CDR3 is TGTGCCCAGGGACTAGCGGGAGAGGTTACCTACGAGCAGTACTTC.

There are many counts of this clone. The same CDR3 arises from other DNA sequences in this sample as well. The chain couples TRBV29-1 to TRBJ2-2; 7 positions agree with TRBD1. The CDR3 has 14 residues. Germline V gives CDR1 SQVTM, CDR2 ANQGSEA. Trimming removed 3 bases from V and 4 bases from J; junction bases left unmatched: 5. The CDR3 region is CSVESDRFTGELFF. CDR3 nucleotides: TGCAGCGTTGAGTCGGACAGGTTCACCGGGGAGCTGTTTTTT.

This clone was recorded at least ten times. The V and J genes are TRBV27 and TRBJ2-7, with 13 bases fitting TRBD2. The junction had 13 bases not matched to a gene; V was cut back by 7 bases and J by 4 bases. This CDR3 contains 17 residues. Germline-derived CDR1 and CDR2 are MNHEY and SMNVEV (reference sequence). The CDR3 reads CASTIRPGLAGVYEQYF. CDR3 DNA: TGTGCCAGCACCATACGCCCTGGACTAGCGGGAGTGTACGAGCAGTACTTC.

As to this clone: With a far larger clone one base away, a read error is the likely cause. Other nucleotide sequences from this sample produce the same CDR3. V gene TRBV7-9 combines with J gene TRBJ1-3; maybe TRBD1 (6 bases). The CDR3 covers 16 residues. Germline assignment: CDR1 SEHNR and CDR2 FQNEAQ (reference sequence). The CDR3 loop reads CASSSGAGTSGNTIYF. Written as DNA, the CDR3 is TGTGCCAGCAGCTCAGGGGCAGGGACCTCTGGTAACACCATATATTTT. Complete variable domain (other parts from reference TRBV7-9 and TRBJ1-3): DTGVSQNPRHKITKRGQNVTFRCDPISEHNRLYWYRQTLGQGPEFLTYFQNEAQLEKSRLLSDRFSAERPKGSFSTLEIQRTEQGDSAMYLCASSSGAGTSGNTIYFGEGSWLTVV.